This T cell receptor (beta chain) was sequenced in a study of blood T cell repertoires in COVID-19. Original data processing: Nucleated cell number was recorded as an estimate derived from reference gene primer amplification. Data came from immunoSEQ multiplex PCR; TCRdb stores just in-frame clones and leaves some out. V, J and clone size were drawn from that table, and D and trimming were deduced from the DNA. The repertoire includes about 240,000 clones, approximately 86% of them detected once, and around 3.3% sits in the top ten. This CDR3 comprises 14 residues. The V and J ends lost 2 bases and 8 bases respectively, with 13 bases between them. CDR1 and CDR2 from the germline V gene are MNHEY and SMNVEV (reference sequence).

V and J are TRBV27 and TRBJ2-1; D possibly corresponds to TRBD2 (6 bases). This sequence originates from a woman aged 35 to 49 with acute COVID-19. The source material was PBMCs or T cells enriched from blood (not recorded which). The CDR3 reads CASSLRWEADEQFF. DNA for the CDR3: TGTGCCAGCAGTTTACGTTGGGAGGCGGATGAGCAGTTCTTC.